These 4 T cell receptor beta chains share one sample of origin, sequenced in a study of T cell clonality in common variable immunodeficiency. Regarding the study as a whole: Fewer deletions and N-nucleotide insertions were reportedly seen in common variable immunodeficiency TCR beta sequences.

This table comes from immunoSEQ multiplex PCR, and its TCRdb copy is limited to in-frame clones, with some not included. The ten top clones account for 4.9%, within a sample of around 15,000 clones. Which antigens these TCRs recognize remains unknown. Source material: peripheral blood mononuclear cells. The receptors come from a human donor with common variable immunodeficiency.

With respect to this clone: The read gets to within 3 residues of the CDR3 end, and the germline J gene fills in the rest. The chain carries TRBV7-2 and TRBJ2-1; TRBD2 agrees at 12 bases. The CDR3 extends over 15 amino acids. Trimming at V came to 7 bases and at J to 9 bases, leaving 10 bases not matched to a gene. CDR1 and CDR2 from the germline V gene are SGHTA and FQGNSA. The CDR3 sequence is CASTSKLAGGTEQFF. Partial CDR3 DNA: TGTGCCAGCACCTCCAAACTAGCGGGAGGTACTGAG.

Comments on this clone: Read data end 3 residues before the CDR3 end; the end is taken from the germline J gene. This chain uses TRBV14 with TRBJ2-6; D remains unclear. This CDR3 comprises 15 residues. Trimming cost V 4 bases and J 3 bases, with 10 bases left between them. Germline CDR1 SGHDN, CDR2 FVKESK. The CDR3 bases that were read are TGTGCCAGCAGCCTAGCTCTCCATGGGGCCAACGTC. Translated: CASSLALHGANV. The CDR3 in its entirety is CASSLALHGANVLTF.

As concerns this clone: The read stops 3 residues short of the end of the CDR3; the missing end is completed from the germline J gene. The gene calls are TRBV6-2 or TRBV6-3 and TRBJ2-7; unclear D gene. Germline lookup yields CDR1 MNHEY and CDR2 SVGEGT. CDR3 length equals 11 residues. V lost 5 bases to trimming and J lost 6 bases, with 8 bases between them. The sequenced part of the CDR3 DNA is TGTGCCAGCAGTACTTCTGCCGAG. Translating gives CASSTSAE. The entire CDR3 protein reads CASSTSAEQYF.

Concerning this clone: The CDR3 end falls 3 residues outside the read, so it is completed with the germline J gene. The chain carries TRBV11-2 and TRBJ2-1; possibly TRBD1 for D (6 bases). Trimming removed 1 base at V and 4 bases at J, with 8 bases between. The germline V gene encodes CDR1 SGHAT and CDR2 FQNNGV. The length of the CDR3 is 14 residues. CDR3 protein: CASSLGQEYNEQFF. The part of the CDR3 DNA that was read is TGTGCCAGCAGCTTAGGACAGGAATACAATGAG.